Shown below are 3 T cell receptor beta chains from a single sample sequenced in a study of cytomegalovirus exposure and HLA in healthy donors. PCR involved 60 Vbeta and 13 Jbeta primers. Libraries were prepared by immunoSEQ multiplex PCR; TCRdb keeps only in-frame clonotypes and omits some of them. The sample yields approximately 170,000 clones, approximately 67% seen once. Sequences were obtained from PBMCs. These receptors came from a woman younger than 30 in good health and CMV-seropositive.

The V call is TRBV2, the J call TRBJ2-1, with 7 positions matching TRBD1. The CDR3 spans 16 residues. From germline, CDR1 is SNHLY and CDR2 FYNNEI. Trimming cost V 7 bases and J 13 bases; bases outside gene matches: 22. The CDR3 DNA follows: TGTGCCAGCACCCAAACGAGGACAGGATGGCTAGGACATCAGTTCTTC. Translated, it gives CASTQTRTGWLGHQFF.

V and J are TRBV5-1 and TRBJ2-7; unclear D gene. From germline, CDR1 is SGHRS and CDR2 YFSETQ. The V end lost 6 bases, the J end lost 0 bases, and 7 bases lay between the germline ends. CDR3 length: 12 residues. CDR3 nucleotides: TGCGCCAGCATGTGGAGCTCCTACGAGCAGTACTTC. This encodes CASMWSSYEQYF. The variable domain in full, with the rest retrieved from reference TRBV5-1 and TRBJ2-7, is KAGVTQTPRYLIKTRGQQVTLSCSPISGHRSVSWYQQTPGQGLQFLFEYFSETQRNKGNFPGRFSGRQFSNSRSEMNVSTLELGDSALYLCASMWSSYEQYFGPGTRLTVT.

CDR3 bases: TGCAGCGTCTCCGGGACAGGGGCCGAGCAGTACTTC. Translated: CSVSGTGAEQYF. The genes are TRBV29-1 and TRBJ2-7; TRBD1 agrees at 10 bases. This CDR3 has 12 amino acids. Unmatched junction bases numbered 5, after V lost 6 bases and J lost 6 bases. The germline CDR1 and CDR2 sequences are SQVTM and ANQGSEA.